The 30 T cell receptor beta chains in this list originate from one sample, sequenced in a study of long-term antiretroviral therapy in people with HIV (dated by TCRdb to between 2021 and 2023). Sequencing of the TRB variable region was done with the immunoSEQ hsTCRB v3.0 assay at survey level resolution. TCRdb obtained this table from immuneACCESS and retained in-frame rearrangements with V and J assigned. These tables miss some clones; where compared with another copy, unresolved V genes account for less than half of the shortfall, and the remainder is unexplained. The sample yields approximately 21,000 clones; about 88% were counted once. Clones ranked in the top ten supply roughly 3.4% of the sample. This specimen was unsorted PBMCs, taken 2.3 years after starting antiretroviral therapy. Receptors originate from a man between 60 and 75 years old with HIV.

The V and J genes are TRBV7-2 and TRBJ1-1; 9 positions agree with TRBD1. Germline V CDR1 and CDR2: SGHTA, FQGNSA. J was trimmed by 5 bases and V by 5 bases; bases with no gene match: 3. The CDR3 loop spans 13 amino acids. The CDR3 nucleotides are TGTGCCAGCAGCCCGACAGGGGGAACTGAAGCTTTCTTT. This gives the protein CASSPTGGTEAFF.

This clone was counted once. The chain joins TRBV11-2 to TRBJ2-7, with D unclear. The CDR3 has 16 amino acids. Germline-derived CDR1 and CDR2 are SGHAT and FQNNGV. The V gene lost 0 bases and the J gene lost 0 bases, with 12 bases spanning the gap. The CDR3 DNA sequence: TGTGCCAGCAGCTTAGATCGGGCGGACCACTCCTACGAGCAGTACTTC. Translated, it gives CASSLDRADHSYEQYF.

The chain recombines TRBV4-1 with TRBJ2-2; TRBD1 is a possible D gene (5 bases). This CDR3 has 16 amino acids. The V gene lost 0 bases and the J gene lost 4 bases, with 12 bases spanning the gap. Germline CDR1 and CDR2: MGHRA and YSYEKL. The CDR3 DNA sequence: TGCGCCAGCAGCCAAGATCCAGGGTCGGGCACCGGGGAGCTGTTTTTT. Translating it yields CASSQDPGSGTGELFF.

This rearrangement joins TRBV5-4 to TRBJ2-7; D is possibly TRBD2 (6 bases). V lost 3 bases and J lost 3, with 13 bases in between. This CDR3 is 14 amino acids long. CDR1 SGHNT and CDR2 YYREEE come from the germline V gene (reference sequence). CDR3 sequence: CASSYLDGSYEQYF. DNA of the CDR3: TGTGCCAGCAGCTACCTTGACGGGAGCTACGAGCAGTACTTC.

This clone turned up a few times. J is TRBJ1-2 and V is TRBV6-5, with TRBD1 identical over 8 bases. From germline, CDR1 is MNHEY and CDR2 SVGAGI. The CDR3 sequence is 12 residues long. V lost 8 bases, J lost 4 bases, and 3 bases stayed unmatched. CDR3 sequence reads: CASADRGYGYTF. CDR3 coding DNA: TGTGCCAGCGCCGACAGGGGCTATGGCTACACCTTC.

The chain combines TRBV7-6 with TRBJ2-3; unclear D gene. The CDR3 contains 11 residues. V was shortened by 0 bases and J by 5 bases, with 0 bases between the two germline ends. In germline, CDR1 is SGHVS, CDR2 FNYEAQ. The CDR3 DNA is TGTGCCAGCAGCTTAGCAGATACGCAGTATTTT. This encodes CASSLADTQYF.

The chain is built from TRBV6-6 and TRBJ2-7; 7 positions agree with TRBD1. CDR1 and CDR2 (germline): MNHNY, SVGAGI (reference sequence). Losses at the gene ends were 4 bases for V and 4 bases for J; bases not matched to a gene: 7. The CDR3 has 14 amino acids. The CDR3 loop reads CASSSRTGSYEQYF. For the CDR3, the DNA is TGTGCCAGCAGTTCACGGACAGGTTCATACGAGCAGTACTTC.

Remarks on this clone: Other DNA sequences in this specimen translate into the identical CDR3. The gene calls are TRBV11-2 and TRBJ2-7; TRBD2 matches at 12 bases. CDR1 is SGHAT and CDR2 is FQNNGV in the germline V gene. The CDR3 consists of 15 residues. V shed 4 bases and J 3 bases; nucleotides not matched to a gene: 4. CDR3 sequence reads: CASSSSLAGGYEQYF. CDR3 sequence (DNA): TGTGCCAGCAGCTCTTCACTAGCGGGAGGCTACGAGCAGTACTTC.

The chain has TRBV19 and TRBJ2-6; D tentatively fits TRBD1 or TRBD2 (7 bases each). The CDR3 loop spans 17 amino acids. Trimming removed 4 bases at V and 1 base at J, with 14 bases between. Germline CDR1 is LNHDA and CDR2 is SQIVND (reference sequence). The CDR3 is CASSRAGGESGANVLTF. The CDR3 nucleotides are TGTGCCAGTAGTAGGGCAGGGGGGGAGTCTGGGGCCAACGTCCTGACTTTC.

Here the CDR3 DNA reads TGTGCCAGTAGTAGACGGGACGGTCCCTACGAGCAGTACTTC. This sequence encodes CASSRRDGPYEQYF. The chain couples TRBV19 to TRBJ2-7, with D perhaps assigned TRBD1 or TRBD2 (5 bases each). V was cut by 4 bases and J by 2 bases, with 12 bases left in between. The germline V gene has CDR1 LNHDA and CDR2 SQIVND (reference sequence). The CDR3 runs to 14 residues. The whole variable domain, remainder taken from reference TRBV19 and TRBJ2-7, is DGGITQSPKYLFRKEGQNVTLSCEQNLNHDAMYWYRQDPGQGLRLIYYSQIVNDFQKGDIAEGYSVSREKKESFPLTVTSAQKNPTAFYLCASSRRDGPYEQYFGPGTRLTVT.

The J gene is TRBJ1-3, the V gene TRBV6-1; D unresolved. CDR1 is MNHNS and CDR2 is SASEGT in the germline V gene. The CDR3 length is 15 residues. V was pared by 3 bases and J by 3 bases, with 12 bases between. Written as DNA, the CDR3 is TGTGCCAGCAGTGAGTTGATAGGCTTTGGAAACACCATATATTTT. Translated, it gives CASSELIGFGNTIYF.

The chain is built from TRBV2 and TRBJ2-3, with no clear D. The CDR3 runs 14 residues. CDR1 and CDR2 from the germline V gene are SNHLY and FYNNEI. Trimming took off 7 bases at V and 0 bases at J, with 11 bases between the two ends. The CDR3 is CASKVSRSTDTQYF. As DNA, the CDR3 is TGTGCCAGCAAGGTCTCGCGGAGCACAGATACGCAGTATTTT. The full variable domain, with the rest looked up from reference TRBV2 and TRBJ2-3, is EPEVTQTPSHQVTQMGQEVILRCVPISNHLYFYWYRQILGQKVEFLVSFYNNEISEKSEIFDDQFSVERPDGSNFTLKIRSTKLEDSAMYFCASKVSRSTDTQYFGPGTRLTVL.

CDR3 coding DNA: TGCGCCAGCTGTTTAGGATTAGCGGGCCAAGAGACCCAGTACTTC. It encodes CASCLGLAGQETQYF. The rearrangement uses TRBV5-1 and TRBJ2-5; 7 nucleotides line up with TRBD2. The CDR3 has 15 amino acids. Germline lookup yields CDR1 SGHRS and CDR2 YFSETQ. Germline trimming cut 7 bases from V and 1 base from J; bases unmatched to any gene: 10.

CDR3 DNA: TGTGCCAGCAAGGCAGCGGGGCTTACGCAGTATTTT. This translates into CASKAAGLTQYF. The chain carries TRBV14 and TRBJ2-3; TRBD2 matches 7 bases. J gave up 8 bases and V 7 bases, and 6 bases lay outside the gene matches. Germline CDR1 and CDR2: SGHDN and FVKESK. The CDR3 totals 12 residues.

This clone showed up just once. The rearrangement links TRBV10-3 to TRBJ2-1; no firm D call. CDR3 length: 12 residues. Trimming shortened V by 3 bases and J by 10 bases, and 10 bases separated the two germline ends. Germline values: CDR1 ENHRY, CDR2 SYGVKD. The CDR3, as DNA: TGTGCCATCAGTGAACCGACCGGCGAGCAGTTCTTC. As protein: CAISEPTGEQFF.

The V gene is TRBV11-3, the J gene TRBJ2-7, with D possibly TRBD1 on 6 matching bases. The V and J ends lost 6 bases and 3 bases respectively, with 15 bases between them. Germline loops: CDR1 SGHNT, CDR2 YENEEA. CDR3 length: 14 residues. The CDR3 DNA is TGTGCCAGCAGTCCGAGACAGGCCCTCTACGAGCAGTACTTC. Its protein product is CASSPRQALYEQYF. Based on the CDR3 plus reference TRBV11-3 and TRBJ2-7, the full variable domain is EAGVVQSPRYKIIEKKQPVAFWCNPISGHNTLYWYLQNLGQGPELLIRYENEEAVDDSQLPKDRFSAERLKGVDSTLKIQPAELGDSAVYLCASSPRQALYEQYFGPGTRLTVT.

V gene TRBV6-5 combines with J gene TRBJ2-7, with a possible D match to TRBD2 (6 bases). Germline lookup yields CDR1 MNHEY and CDR2 SVGAGI. V was cut by 6 bases and J by 4 bases, with 19 bases left in between. The CDR3 spans 15 residues. In DNA, the CDR3 is TGTGCCAGCAGCCAGCGGGCCAGATCCCTTTACGAGCAGTACTTC. Translating gives CASSQRARSLYEQYF.

This chain connects TRBV29-1 to TRBJ1-3, with D tentatively TRBD1 (6 bases). The V end lost 5 bases, the J end lost 0 bases, and 8 bases lay between the germline ends. CDR1 and CDR2 from the germline V gene are SQVTM and ANQGSEA. CDR3 length: 13 amino acids. This chain's CDR3 is CSVQGISGNTIYF. CDR3 nucleotide sequence: TGCAGCGTTCAGGGGATCTCTGGAAACACCATATATTTT.

The chain couples TRBV10-3 to TRBJ2-3; D is undetermined. The V end was cut by 4 bases, the J end by 2 bases, with 10 bases between. The germline V gene has CDR1 ENHRY and CDR2 SYGVKD. The CDR3 contains 14 residues. The CDR3 bases are TGTGCCATCAGTGTCGGTGGGGTCACAGATACGCAGTATTTT. Translating it yields CAISVGGVTDTQYF.

V and J are TRBV5-6 and TRBJ2-5; unclear D gene. Germline V lookup: CDR1 SGHDT, CDR2 YYEEEE. Trimming pared 4 bases from V and 4 bases from J, leaving 14 bases between. This CDR3 is built from 14 residues. The CDR3 spells CASSPTGFGETQYF. Written as DNA, the CDR3 is TGTGCCAGCAGCCCAACCGGATTTGGAGAGACCCAGTACTTC.

This sequence joins TRBV15 and TRBJ2-1, with 10 bases aligning to TRBD1. The CDR3 is 15 amino acids. The germline gives CDR1 LNHNV, CDR2 YYDKDF (reference sequence). Unmatched junction bases numbered 6, after V lost 2 bases and J lost 8 bases. In DNA form, the CDR3 reads TGTGCCACCAGCAGACGGGACAGGGGTGTAGATGAGCAGTTCTTC. Translating it yields CATSRRDRGVDEQFF.

The V and J genes are TRBV18 and TRBJ2-1, with TRBD2 matching over 8 bases. The CDR3 covers 16 residues. The V and J ends lost 3 bases and 10 bases, in that order; junction bases with no gene match: 14. Germline V gives CDR1 KGHSH, CDR2 LQKENI. The DNA of the CDR3 is TGTGCCAGCTCACCCCAGGGAGAAAGCGGGAGCTCCGAGCAGTTCTTC. Translation gives CASSPQGESGSSEQFF. Drawing the rest from reference TRBV18 and TRBJ2-1, the complete variable domain is NAGVMQNPRHLVRRRGQEARLRCSPMKGHSHVYWYRQLPEEGLKFMVYLQKENIIDESGMPKERFSAEFPKEGPSILRIQQVVRGDSAAYFCASSPQGESGSSEQFFGPGTRLTVL.

The chain recombines TRBV29-1 with TRBJ2-2; D uncertain. Between the trimmed V and J ends, which lost 5 bases and 2 bases, there was a span of 15 bases. The germline V gene encodes CDR1 SQVTM and CDR2 ANQGSEA. This CDR3 has 15 amino acids. CDR3 loop: CSVNLWAANTGELFF. The CDR3 nucleotides are TGCAGCGTTAATCTATGGGCGGCTAACACCGGGGAGCTGTTTTTT.

The V call is TRBV7-9, the J call TRBJ2-7; 7 positions match TRBD2. CDR3 length: 12 amino acids. Germline lookup yields CDR1 SEHNR and CDR2 FQNEAQ (reference sequence). V was pared by 5 bases and J by 5 bases, with 3 bases of the junction left unmatched. This CDR3 reads CASSLGGDEQYF. In nucleotides, the CDR3 is TGTGCCAGCAGCCTGGGGGGGGACGAGCAGTACTTC. Full variable domain (outside the CDR3, taken from reference TRBV7-9 and TRBJ2-7): DTGVSQNPRHKITKRGQNVTFRCDPISEHNRLYWYRQTLGQGPEFLTYFQNEAQLEKSRLLSDRFSAERPKGSFSTLEIQRTEQGDSAMYLCASSLGGDEQYFGPGTRLTVT.

The chain links TRBV7-3 to TRBJ2-2, with 10 bases aligning to TRBD1. The V and J ends lost 2 bases and 4 bases, in that order; junction bases with no gene match: 13. The germline V gene has CDR1 SGHTA and CDR2 FQGTGA. The CDR3 runs 19 residues. Here the CDR3 reads CASSLLGLGQGGSTGELFF. The CDR3, as DNA: TGTGCCAGCAGCTTATTGGGGCTCGGACAGGGGGGAAGCACCGGGGAGCTGTTTTTT.

The V and J genes are TRBV6-5 and TRBJ1-5, with TRBD1 matching 8 bases. This CDR3 comprises 14 residues. The V segment lost 6 bases and the J segment 5 bases; nucleotides outside the gene matches: 6. Germline V gene lookup returns CDR1 MNHEY and CDR2 SVGAGI. The CDR3 coding sequence is TGTGCCAGCAGCCGACAGGGGTGGGATCAGCCCCAGCATTTT. It codes for CASSRQGWDQPQHF.

The CDR3 sequence: CASSQEVQSYSYYGYTF. CDR3 bases: TGCGCCAGCAGCCAAGAGGTCCAAAGCTACAGTTACTATGGCTACACCTTC. This sequence joins TRBV4-3 and TRBJ1-2; D call uncertain. The V and J ends lost 0 bases and 3 bases respectively, with 17 bases between them. Per the germline V gene, CDR1 is LGHNA and CDR2 is YSLEER. The CDR3 loop spans 17 amino acids.

V is TRBV19 and J is TRBJ2-1; the D gene is possibly TRBD1 (6 bases). The V end was cut by 7 bases, the J end by 0 bases, with 16 bases between. CDR1 and CDR2 from the germline V gene are LNHDA and SQIVND (reference sequence). This CDR3 spans 16 amino acids. The CDR3 loop reads CASTQQGYASYNEQFF. In nucleotides, the CDR3 is TGTGCCAGTACCCAACAGGGATATGCCTCCTACAATGAGCAGTTCTTC.

The chain has TRBV6-1 and TRBJ1-2; no definite D call. CDR1 and CDR2 from the germline V gene are MNHNS and SASEGT. CDR3 length: 16 residues. Between the trimmed V and J ends, which lost 3 bases and 1 base, there was a span of 15 bases. CDR3 DNA: TGTGCCAGCAGTGACCCCGGAAGAACCTTTAACTATGGCTACACCTTC. Residues: CASSDPGRTFNYGYTF.

The rearrangement uses TRBV10-3 and TRBJ1-1; maybe TRBD1 (5 bases). CDR3 length equals 13 residues. The germline gives CDR1 ENHRY, CDR2 SYGVKD. Trimming left V 10 bases short and J 5 bases short, with 17 bases between. The CDR3 sequence: CATQRGKGTEAFF. CDR3 sequence (DNA): TGTGCCACACAACGCGGTAAGGGGACTGAAGCTTTCTTT.